These T cell receptor beta chains were read from a single sample in a study of control samples from healthy donors and cancer patients. TCRdb keeps only in-frame clones here, not all; method: immunoSEQ multiplex PCR. The table has roughly 120,000 clones, around nine tenths seen once. Sequenced sample: blood. The receptors stem from a woman in her 70s in good health. Each CDR3 is given with its conserved first and last residue. A D gene is named only where the DNA matches it firmly. Size is omitted from some rows. Given values are once, few, many or a class for expanded clones.

J: TRBJ1-1
V: TRBV7-9
D: -
size: -
CDR3: CASSLLGPARTEAFF
DNA: TGTGCCAGCAGCTTACTGGGCCCGGCGCGAACTGAAGCTTTCTTT

J: TRBJ2-7
V: TRBV5-4
D: -
size: -
CDR3: CASSLVLGPETEQYF
DNA: TGTGCCAGCAGCTTGGTTTTGGGGCCAGAAACCGAGCAGTACTTC

J: TRBJ1-1
V: TRBV5-6
D: TRBD1
size: -
CDR3: CASSFGILTGRTEAFF
DNA: TGTGCCAGCAGCTTTGGTATCCTGACAGGGCGCACTGAAGCTTTCTTT

J: TRBJ2-2
V: TRBV6-5
D: -
size: -
CDR3: CASSSANTGELFF
DNA: TGTGCCAGCAGTTCGGCTAACACCGGGGAGCTGTTTTTT

J: TRBJ1-2
V: TRBV12-5
D: -
size: -
CDR3: CASGSPRGNYGYTF
DNA: TGTGCTAGTGGGTCCCCCCGAGGTAACTATGGCTACACCTTC

J: TRBJ1-2
V: TRBV25-1
D: -
size: few
CDR3: CASSAGQGNGYTF
DNA: TGTGCCAGCAGTGCCGGGCAGGGGAACGGCTACACCTTC

J: TRBJ2-5
V: TRBV7-9
D: -
size: -
CDR3: CASSLRTVQETQYF
DNA: TGTGCCAGCAGCCTACGGACAGTCCAAGAGACCCAGTACTTC

J: TRBJ2-2
V: TRBV7-9
D: -
size: -
CDR3: CASSSQRGGNTGELFF
DNA: TGTGCCAGCAGTTCACAACGAGGGGGGAACACCGGGGAGCTGTTTTTT

J: TRBJ2-5
V: TRBV5-6
D: -
size: -
CDR3: CASSLTGGETQYF
DNA: TGTGCCAGCAGCTTGACGGGCGGGGAGACCCAGTACTTC

J: TRBJ2-2
V: TRBV27
D: -
size: -
CDR3: CASSLRDRNTGELFF
DNA: TGTGCCAGCAGTTTACGGGACCGGAACACCGGGGAGCTGTTTTTT

J: TRBJ2-7
V: TRBV5-1
D: TRBD1
size: -
CDR3: CASSLVGQGDEQYF
DNA: TGCGCCAGCAGCTTGGTGGGACAGGGCGACGAGCAGTACTTC

J: TRBJ1-1
V: TRBV27
D: -
size: -
CDR3: CASLDGGRTFF
DNA: TGTGCCAGCTTGGACGGGGGACGGACTTTCTTT

J: TRBJ2-3
V: TRBV6-2/TRBV6-3
D: -
size: -
CDR3: CASSYMQAQYF
DNA: TGTGCCAGCAGTTACATGCAGGCCCAGTATTTT

J: TRBJ1-1
V: TRBV5-1
D: -
size: -
CDR3: CASSLEGGETEAFF
DNA: TGCGCCAGCAGCTTAGAGGGGGGGGAGACTGAAGCTTTCTTT

J: TRBJ2-7
V: TRBV2
D: TRBD1
size: -
CDR3: CASSGYRGYEQYF
DNA: TGTGCCAGCAGTGGATACAGGGGTTACGAGCAGTACTTC

J: TRBJ2-2
V: TRBV7-2
D: -
size: -
CDR3: CASSLVANTGELFF
DNA: TGTGCCAGCAGCTTAGTGGCGAACACCGGGGAGCTGTTTTTT

J: TRBJ2-1
V: TRBV13
D: -
size: -
CDR3: CASSPWADFNEQFF
DNA: TGTGCCAGCAGCCCCTGGGCCGACTTCAATGAGCAGTTCTTC

J: TRBJ1-6
V: TRBV27
D: -
size: -
CDR3: CASSKLGASDGSPLHF
DNA: TGTGCCAGCAGCAAATTGGGGGCTAGCGACGGATCACCCCTCCACTTT

J: TRBJ1-1
V: TRBV6-6
D: TRBD1
size: once
CDR3: CASSYTGETEAFF
DNA: TGTGCCAGCAGTTACACAGGGGAGACTGAAGCTTTCTTT

J: TRBJ1-1
V: TRBV6-2/TRBV6-3
D: TRBD1
size: -
CDR3: CASGRSGTGGTGAFF
DNA: TGTGCCAGCGGCCGGTCCGGGACAGGGGGAACAGGGGCTTTCTTT

J: TRBJ2-7
V: TRBV5-1
D: -
size: -
CDR3: CASSLDPTSRAYEQYF
DNA: TGCGCCAGCAGCTTGGACCCTACTAGCCGGGCCTACGAGCAGTACTTC